This T cell receptor beta chain was captured by sequencing in a study of control samples from healthy donors and cancer patients (dated by TCRdb to about 2020). Concerning this clone: This receptor's antigen is unknown. Per-base qualities were not stored, and no clone one base away is much larger.

The library was produced with the immunoSEQ multiplex PCR assay. TCRdb retrieved this table from immuneACCESS and kept in-frame rearrangements only. Not all clones are present; in checked studies, unresolved V genes account for under half, and no reason is known for the remainder. The sample table records some 170,000 clones; less than 95% of these occur just once. The ten largest make up approximately 15% of the sample. The germline V gene provides CDR1 SGHTA and CDR2 FQGNSA. The CDR3 numbers 16 residues from cysteine through phenylalanine. The sequence is cut down to CDR3 DNA, 48 bases in frame from base 1. V and J lose 4 bases and 0 bases, and a span of 15 bases separates them.

The chain joins TRBV7-2 to TRBJ1-2; the D gene is perhaps TRBD1, on 5 matching bases. Sequencing was done on a sample of PBMCs. This TCR was sampled from a man in his 60s with colorectal cancer. The CDR3 protein is CASSSSGREANYGYTF. DNA sequence: TGTGCCAGCAGCTCCTCGGGGCGGGAGGCTAACTATGGCTACACCTTC.